This T cell receptor (beta chain) is from a study of shared clonotypes between healthy human individuals (TCRdb year 2020). For the wider study: The cohort included a few men and a couple of women between 18 and 49 years of age. To estimate repertoire size and how much clonotypes are shared between individuals, the study performed deep sequencing of blood TCR repertoires from roughly five healthy adults. Different laboratories and diverse techniques were used to prepare libraries and sequence TCR repertoires, to increase sequencing depth and limit assay-specific biases. Each donor's leukapheresis produced roughly between about 0.8 and 8.9 billion PBMCs. The paper as a whole reports these results and caveats: Only blood was sampled, and tissue TCR repertoires likely differ from those in blood. The genetic and exposure-history diversity represented was limited by the small number of donors. Pairwise subsampling indicated that sequencing depth was expected to affect the degree of clonotype sharing among donors.

Many counts were recorded for this clone. Its antigen specificity is not known. No quality values exist for individual bases; no much larger clone is one base distant. Here V drops 5 bases and J drops 1 base, and the junction holds 0 bases not matched to any gene. Inclusive of the bounding cysteine and phenylalanine, the CDR3 is 14 residues long. This entry keeps only the CDR3 DNA: 42 bases, framed from base 1. CDR1 is given as KGHSY and CDR2 as FQNENV, both from the germline V gene. Using the deep immunoSEQ assay, TCR CDR3 regions were amplified from genomic DNA by multiplex PCR. Extracted genomic DNA from each cell subset was distributed evenly across all wells of several immunoSEQ 96-well plates, and each plate was treated as a replicate. For unsorted PBMC, roughly 330 ng genomic DNA, equal to 25,000 to 35,000 T cell genomes, was loaded into each replicate PCR. Unsorted PBMC genomic DNA was sequenced across ten immunoSEQ deep assay plates. Purified libraries were quantified with a Qubit 3.0 fluorometer, sized on a Bioanalyzer 2100, and re-quantified with the KAPA Library Quantification kit. Every immunoSEQ 96-well plate was sequenced on a separate single-read 150-cycle Illumina NextSeq 550 flow cell. In the source study's methods: Because the immunoSEQ output included only junctional sequences and no quality scores, the filtering could not be the same as the filtering used for full-length reads. To assign V/J genes and CDR3, sequences were annotated using PyIR, a Python wrapper for IgBLAST v1.9, with IMGT germline references. Reads were removed for weak V/J assignments (E-value above 1e-6), missing CDR3, stop codons, out-of-frame junctions, or ambiguous translated residues. V3J clonotypes were defined by identical inferred V gene, J gene, and CDR3 amino acid sequence. To compute the percentage overlap between repertoires, the number of shared unique clonotypes was divided by the size of the smaller repertoire. Richness of each repertoire was evaluated using RTK rarefaction, the Chao1 estimator, and Recon v2.1 estimates of unobserved clonotypes. The table comes from immuneACCESS by way of TCRdb, which keeps in-frame sequences with V and J called. Part of the clones is missing from these tables; in studies checked, under half for an unresolved V gene and the rest for unknown reasons. Clonal size and the V and J genes are those of that table, whereas D and trimming came from the DNA. The sample records roughly 500,000 clones, about 78% of which are singletons. Around 12% of the sample rests with the top ten.

Healthy HIV-negative adults with no recently reported acute infections or vaccinations were included as donors. Every donor was a Caucasian adult residing in Nashville, Tennessee, USA. In the unsorted samples, 70 million to 90 million PBMCs were counted, and genomic DNA was extracted using the QIAamp DNA Blood Mini kit. Blood was obtained by leukapheresis, after which PBMCs were separated by Ficoll-Histopaque density gradient centrifugation and cryopreserved in liquid nitrogen vapor phase. The chain is encoded by TRBV16 joined to TRBJ2-2, and 8 junctional nucleotides match TRBD1. The sample taken for sequencing was PBMCs. The source of this sequence is a woman aged 40-49 years in good health. Some clones in this sample may be carry-over from other donors' samples. The CDR3 reads as follows: CASSDRGNTGELFF. The nucleotide sequence reads as follows: TGTGCCAGCAGCGACAGGGGGAACACCGGGGAGCTGTTTTTT. This CDR3, with the reference TRBV16 and TRBJ2-2 proteins standing in past its ends, gives the full variable domain GEEVAQTPKHLVRGEGQKAKLYCAPIKGHSYVFWYQQVLKNEFKFLISFQNENVFDETGMPKERFSAKCLPNSPCSLEIQATKLEDSAVYFCASSDRGNTGELFFGEGSRLTVL.